This paragraph reports one T cell receptor (beta chain). CDR1 ENHRY and CDR2 SYGVKD come from the germline V gene. Trimming pared 3 bases from V and 4 bases from J, leaving 11 bases between. The CDR3 sequence is 14 residues long. Sequenced by immunoSEQ multiplex PCR; TCRdb stores in-frame clones only, minus some. The table records roughly 46,000 clones, about three quarters of them present only once. Time point given: after neoadjuvant nivolumab, at surgical resection. The sample originates from a study of neoadjuvant anti-PD-1 for oral cavity cancer. Study-wide background: Around day 43, patients without progression received a fourth nivolumab dose before surgery.

The source was PBMCs, collected after nivolumab (anti-PD-1) treatment. This chain uses TRBV10-3 with TRBJ2-3, with TRBD2 as a possible D gene (7 bases). The TCR comes from a person between 40 and 79 years old with oral cavity squamous cell carcinoma. The CDR3 sequence: CAISDPGGADTQYF. The CDR3 region has the DNA TGTGCCATCAGTGATCCGGGGGGCGCAGATACGCAGTATTTT.